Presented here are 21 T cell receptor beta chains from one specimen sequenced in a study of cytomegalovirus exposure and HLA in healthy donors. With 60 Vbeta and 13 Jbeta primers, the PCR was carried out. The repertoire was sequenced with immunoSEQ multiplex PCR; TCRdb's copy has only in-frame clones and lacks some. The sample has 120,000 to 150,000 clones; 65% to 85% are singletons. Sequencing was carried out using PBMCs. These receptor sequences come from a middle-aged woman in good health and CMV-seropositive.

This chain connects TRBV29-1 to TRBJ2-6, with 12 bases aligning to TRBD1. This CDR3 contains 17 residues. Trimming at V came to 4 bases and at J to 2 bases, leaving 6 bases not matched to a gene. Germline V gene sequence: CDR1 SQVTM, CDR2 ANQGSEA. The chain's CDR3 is CSVGWGQGAPGANVLTF. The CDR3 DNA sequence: TGCAGCGTTGGATGGGGACAGGGGGCGCCTGGGGCCAACGTCCTGACTTTC.

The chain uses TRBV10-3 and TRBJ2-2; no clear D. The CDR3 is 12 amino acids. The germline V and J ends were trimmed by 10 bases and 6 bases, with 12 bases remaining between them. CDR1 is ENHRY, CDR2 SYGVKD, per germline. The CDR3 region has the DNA TGTGCCACCACTATCGAGGCCGGGGAGCTGTTTTTT. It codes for CATTIEAGELFF.

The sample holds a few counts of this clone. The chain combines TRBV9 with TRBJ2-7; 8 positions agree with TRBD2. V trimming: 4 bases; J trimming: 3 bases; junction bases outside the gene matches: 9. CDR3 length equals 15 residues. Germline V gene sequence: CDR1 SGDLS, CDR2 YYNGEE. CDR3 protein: CASSPEGSGSYEQYF. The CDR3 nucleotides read TGTGCCAGCAGCCCCGAGGGAAGCGGGAGCTACGAGCAGTACTTC. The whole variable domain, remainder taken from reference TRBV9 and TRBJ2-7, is DSGVTQTPKHLITATGQRVTLRCSPRSGDLSVYWYQQSLDQGLQFLIQYYNGEERAKGNILERFSAQQFPDLHSELNLSSLELGDSALYFCASSPEGSGSYEQYFGPGTRLTVT.

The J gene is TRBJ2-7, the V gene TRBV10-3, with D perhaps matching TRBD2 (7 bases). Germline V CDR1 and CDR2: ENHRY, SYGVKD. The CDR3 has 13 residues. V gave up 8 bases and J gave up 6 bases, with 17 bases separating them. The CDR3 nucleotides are TGTGCCATCGGTGGGGGGGGCCGGGGCGAGCAGTACTTC. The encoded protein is CAIGGGGRGEQYF.

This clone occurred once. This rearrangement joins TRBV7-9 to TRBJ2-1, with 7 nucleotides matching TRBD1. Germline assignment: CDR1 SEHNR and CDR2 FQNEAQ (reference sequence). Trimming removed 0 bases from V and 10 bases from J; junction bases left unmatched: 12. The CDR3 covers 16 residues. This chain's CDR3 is CASSLALQGFLGEQFF. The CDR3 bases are TGTGCCAGCAGCTTAGCGTTACAGGGGTTCTTAGGAGAGCAGTTCTTC.

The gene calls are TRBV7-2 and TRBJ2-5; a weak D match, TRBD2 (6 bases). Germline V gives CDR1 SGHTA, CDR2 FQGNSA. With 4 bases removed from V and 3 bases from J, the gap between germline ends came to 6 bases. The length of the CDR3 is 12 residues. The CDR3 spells CASSSGEETQYF. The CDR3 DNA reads TGTGCCAGCAGCTCGGGGGAAGAGACCCAGTACTTC.

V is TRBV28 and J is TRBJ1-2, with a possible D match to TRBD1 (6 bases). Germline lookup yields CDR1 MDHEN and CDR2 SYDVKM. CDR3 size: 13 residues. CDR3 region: CSSSRAGDYGYTF. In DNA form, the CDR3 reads TGTTCCTCCTCTCGAGCAGGGGACTATGGCTACACCTTC.

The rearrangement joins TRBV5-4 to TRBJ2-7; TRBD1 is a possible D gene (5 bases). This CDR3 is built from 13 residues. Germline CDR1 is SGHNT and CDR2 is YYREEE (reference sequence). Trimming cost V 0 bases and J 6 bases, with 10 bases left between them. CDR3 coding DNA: TGTGCCAGCAGCTTGGACCCGCAGGGCGAGCAGTACTTC. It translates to CASSLDPQGEQYF.

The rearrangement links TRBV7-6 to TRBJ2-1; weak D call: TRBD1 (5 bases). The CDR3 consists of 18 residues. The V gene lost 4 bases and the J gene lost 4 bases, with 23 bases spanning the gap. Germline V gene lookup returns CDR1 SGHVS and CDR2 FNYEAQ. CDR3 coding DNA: TGTGCCAGCAGCTCCAGGCCCGACAGACACAAAACGTACAATGAGCAGTTCTTC. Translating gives CASSSRPDRHKTYNEQFF.

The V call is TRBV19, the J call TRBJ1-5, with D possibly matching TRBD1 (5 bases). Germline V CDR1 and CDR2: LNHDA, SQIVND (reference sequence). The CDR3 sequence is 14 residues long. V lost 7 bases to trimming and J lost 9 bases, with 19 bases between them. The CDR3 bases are TGTGCCAGTAATACGGGGGAACCCCAAGGGCCCCAGCATTTT. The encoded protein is CASNTGEPQGPQHF.

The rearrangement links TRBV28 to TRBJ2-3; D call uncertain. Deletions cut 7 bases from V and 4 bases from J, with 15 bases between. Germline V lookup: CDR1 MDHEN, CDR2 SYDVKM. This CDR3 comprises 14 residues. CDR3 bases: TGTGCCAGCATCTATCGTGGTAAACCAGATACGCAGTATTTT. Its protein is CASIYRGKPDTQYF.

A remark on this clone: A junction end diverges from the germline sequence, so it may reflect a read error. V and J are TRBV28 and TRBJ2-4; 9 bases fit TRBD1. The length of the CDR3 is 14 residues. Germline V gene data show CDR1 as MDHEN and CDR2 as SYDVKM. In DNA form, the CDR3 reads TGTGCCAGCAGTATTGGACAGGGGTTGACTCGGACGGACTTC. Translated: CASSIGQGLTRTDF.

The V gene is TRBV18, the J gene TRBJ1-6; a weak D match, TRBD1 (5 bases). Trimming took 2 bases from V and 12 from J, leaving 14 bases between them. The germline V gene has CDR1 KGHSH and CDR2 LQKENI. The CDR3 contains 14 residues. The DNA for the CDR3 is TGTGCCAGCTCACCAAACCGGCAGGGCATACCCCTCCACTTT. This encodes CASSPNRQGIPLHF.

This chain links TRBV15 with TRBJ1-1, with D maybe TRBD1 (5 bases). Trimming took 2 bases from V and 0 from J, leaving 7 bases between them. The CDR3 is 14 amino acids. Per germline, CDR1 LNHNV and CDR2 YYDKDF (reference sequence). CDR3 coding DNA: TGTGCCACCAGCAGACAGGGCCTGAACACTGAAGCTTTCTTT. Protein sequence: CATSRQGLNTEAFF.

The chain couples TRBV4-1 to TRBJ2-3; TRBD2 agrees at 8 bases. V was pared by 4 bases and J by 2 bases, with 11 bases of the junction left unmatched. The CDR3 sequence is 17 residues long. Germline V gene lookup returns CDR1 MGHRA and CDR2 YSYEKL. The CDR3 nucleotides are TGCGCCAGCAGCCGCCTACTAGCGGAAAAACTCACAGATACGCAGTATTTT. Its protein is CASSRLLAEKLTDTQYF.

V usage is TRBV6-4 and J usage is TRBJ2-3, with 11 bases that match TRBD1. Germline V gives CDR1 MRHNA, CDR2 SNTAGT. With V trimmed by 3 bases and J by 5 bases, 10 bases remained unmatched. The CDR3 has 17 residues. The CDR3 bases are TGTGCCAGCAGTGATTTCCCGGACAGGGGGCGTTTAGATACGCAGTATTTT. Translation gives CASSDFPDRGRLDTQYF.

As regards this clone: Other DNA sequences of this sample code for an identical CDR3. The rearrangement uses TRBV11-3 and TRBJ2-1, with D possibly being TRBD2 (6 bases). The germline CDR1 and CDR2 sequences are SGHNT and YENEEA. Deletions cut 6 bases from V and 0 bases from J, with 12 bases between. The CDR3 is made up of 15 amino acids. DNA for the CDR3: TGTGCCAGCAGTCCGGGGACTGGCTCCTACAATGAGCAGTTCTTC. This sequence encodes CASSPGTGSYNEQFF. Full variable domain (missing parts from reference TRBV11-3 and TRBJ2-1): EAGVVQSPRYKIIEKKQPVAFWCNPISGHNTLYWYLQNLGQGPELLIRYENEEAVDDSQLPKDRFSAERLKGVDSTLKIQPAELGDSAVYLCASSPGTGSYNEQFFGPGTRLTVL.

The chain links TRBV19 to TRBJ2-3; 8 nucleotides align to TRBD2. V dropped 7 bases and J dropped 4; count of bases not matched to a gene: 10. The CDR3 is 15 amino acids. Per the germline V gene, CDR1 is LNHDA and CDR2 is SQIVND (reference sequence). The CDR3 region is CASTRGRGASDTQYF. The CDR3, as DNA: TGTGCCAGTACCCGGGGGCGGGGGGCCTCAGATACGCAGTATTTT.

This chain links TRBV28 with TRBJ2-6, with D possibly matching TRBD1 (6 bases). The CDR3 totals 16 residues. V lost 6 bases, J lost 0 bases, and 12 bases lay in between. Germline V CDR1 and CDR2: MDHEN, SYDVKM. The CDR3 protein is CASRTSGDSGANVLTF. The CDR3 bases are TGTGCCAGCAGGACCTCAGGGGACTCTGGGGCCAACGTCCTGACTTTC.

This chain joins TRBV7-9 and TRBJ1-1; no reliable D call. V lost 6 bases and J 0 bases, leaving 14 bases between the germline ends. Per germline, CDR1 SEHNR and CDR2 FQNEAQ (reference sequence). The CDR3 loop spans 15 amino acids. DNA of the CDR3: TGTGCCAGCAGTTCCTTGGAGGCAATGAACACTGAAGCTTTCTTT. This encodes CASSSLEAMNTEAFF. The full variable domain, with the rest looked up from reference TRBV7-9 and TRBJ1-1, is DTGVSQNPRHKITKRGQNVTFRCDPISEHNRLYWYRQTLGQGPEFLTYFQNEAQLEKSRLLSDRFSAERPKGSFSTLEIQRTEQGDSAMYLCASSSLEAMNTEAFFGQGTRLTVV.

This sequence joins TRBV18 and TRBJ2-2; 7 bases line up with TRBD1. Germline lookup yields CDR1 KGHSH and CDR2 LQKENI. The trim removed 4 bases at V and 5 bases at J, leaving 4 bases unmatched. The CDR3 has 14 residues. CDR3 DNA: TGTGCCAGCTCACAGGGGGCGTCAACCGGGGAGCTGTTTTTT. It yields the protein CASSQGASTGELFF.